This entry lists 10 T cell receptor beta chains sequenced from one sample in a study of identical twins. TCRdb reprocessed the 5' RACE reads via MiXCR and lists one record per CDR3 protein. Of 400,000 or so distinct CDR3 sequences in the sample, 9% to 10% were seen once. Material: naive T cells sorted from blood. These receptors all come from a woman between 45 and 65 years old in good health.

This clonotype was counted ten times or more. Here the CDR3 reads CSARAGEKLFF. CDR3 sequence (DNA): TGCAGTGCTAGAGCTGGCGAAAAACTGTTTTTT. This chain uses TRBV20-1 with TRBJ1-4; D is unresolved. The V gene's germline CDR1 is DFQATT and CDR2 SNEGSKA (reference sequence). The CDR3 runs to 11 residues. The V gene lost 1 base and the J gene lost 8 bases, with 5 bases spanning the gap.

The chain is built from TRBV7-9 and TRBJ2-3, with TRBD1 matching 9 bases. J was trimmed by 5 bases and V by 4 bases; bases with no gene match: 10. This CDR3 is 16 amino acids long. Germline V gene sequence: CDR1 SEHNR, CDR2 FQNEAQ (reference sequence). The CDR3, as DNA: TGTGCCAGCAGCTCCAGGGACAGGGCCTCGGGAGATACGCAGTATTTT. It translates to CASSSRDRASGDTQYF.

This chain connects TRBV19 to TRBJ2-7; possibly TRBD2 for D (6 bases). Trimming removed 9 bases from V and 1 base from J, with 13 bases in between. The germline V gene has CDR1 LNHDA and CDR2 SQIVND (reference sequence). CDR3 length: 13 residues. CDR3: CASSRGGSYEQYV. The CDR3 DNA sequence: TGTGCCAGCTCGCGGGGAGGTTCCTACGAGCAGTACGTC.

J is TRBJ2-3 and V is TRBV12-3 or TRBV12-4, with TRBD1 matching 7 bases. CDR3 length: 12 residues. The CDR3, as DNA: TGTGCGAAGAGGGTAGGGGGCGGTCCGCAGTATTTT. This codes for CAKRVGGGPQYF.

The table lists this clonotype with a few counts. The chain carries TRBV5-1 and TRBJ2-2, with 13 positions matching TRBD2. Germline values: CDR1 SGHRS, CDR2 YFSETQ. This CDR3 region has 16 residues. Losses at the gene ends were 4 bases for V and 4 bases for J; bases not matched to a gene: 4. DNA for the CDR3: TGCGCCAGCAGCAGGACTAGCGGGAGTGCCACCGGGGAGCTGTTTTTT. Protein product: CASSRTSGSATGELFF.

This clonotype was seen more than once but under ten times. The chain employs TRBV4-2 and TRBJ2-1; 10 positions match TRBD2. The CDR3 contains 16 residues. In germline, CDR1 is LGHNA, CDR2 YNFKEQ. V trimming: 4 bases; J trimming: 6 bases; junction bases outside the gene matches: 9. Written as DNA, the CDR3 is TGTGCCAGCAGCCTCCTAGCGGGAGAATCGCCCAATGAGCAGTTCTTC. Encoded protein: CASSLLAGESPNEQFF.

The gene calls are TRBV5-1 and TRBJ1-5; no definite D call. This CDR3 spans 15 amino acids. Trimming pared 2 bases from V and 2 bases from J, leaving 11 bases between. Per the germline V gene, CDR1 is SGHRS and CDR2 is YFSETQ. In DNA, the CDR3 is TGCGCCAGCAGCTTCGGGGATAAGGGCAATCAGCCCCAGCATTTT. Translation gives CASSFGDKGNQPQHF.

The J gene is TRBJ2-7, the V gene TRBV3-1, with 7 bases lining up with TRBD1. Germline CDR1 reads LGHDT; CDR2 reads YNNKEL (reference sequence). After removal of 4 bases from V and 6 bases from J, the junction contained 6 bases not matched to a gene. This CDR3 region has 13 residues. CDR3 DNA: TGTGCCAGCAGCCCCTCCGACAGGGCCGAGCAGTACGTC. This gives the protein CASSPSDRAEQYV.

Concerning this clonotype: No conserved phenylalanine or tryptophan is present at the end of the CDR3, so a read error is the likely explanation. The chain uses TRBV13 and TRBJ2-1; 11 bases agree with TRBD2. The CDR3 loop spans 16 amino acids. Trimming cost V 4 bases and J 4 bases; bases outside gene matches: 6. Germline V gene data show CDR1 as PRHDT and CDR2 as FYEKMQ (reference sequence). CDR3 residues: CASSWRLAGIYNEQFY. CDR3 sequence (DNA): TGTGCCAGCAGCTGGCGACTAGCGGGGATTTACAATGAGCAGTTCTAC.

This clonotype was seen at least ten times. Here the CDR3 reads CASSIRTGPGELFF. The CDR3 DNA is TGTGCCAGCAGCATACGGACAGGGCCCGGGGAGCTGTTTTTT. The V gene is TRBV7-9, the J gene TRBJ2-2; 8 bases line up with TRBD1. V shed 5 bases and J 6 bases; nucleotides not matched to a gene: 5. The germline gives CDR1 SEHNR, CDR2 FQNEAQ (reference sequence). There are 14 residues in the CDR3.